These 21 T cell receptor beta chains came from one sample sequenced in a study of cytomegalovirus exposure and HLA in healthy donors. PCR amplification relied on 60 Vbeta primers (plus 13 Jbeta primers). Measured with immunoSEQ multiplex PCR; TCRdb has only the in-frame clones, and not every one. The sample includes approximately 110,000 clones, approximately 80% seen only once; the top ten take over 4%. Material for sequencing was PBMCs. The receptors shown here come from a female donor in good health and CMV-seropositive.

The V gene is TRBV30, the J gene TRBJ1-2; D gene uncertain. Germline CDR1 GTSNPN, CDR2 SVGIG (reference sequence). The CDR3 runs to 13 residues. V lost 2 bases, J lost 6 bases, and 13 bases lay in between. CDR3 bases: TGTGCCTGGAGTAAAAGTCTTACGGATGGCTACACCTTC. Encoded protein: CAWSKSLTDGYTF.

The rearrangement joins TRBV27 to TRBJ1-1, with D hard to call. CDR3 length: 14 residues. Germline assignment: CDR1 MNHEY and CDR2 SMNVEV (reference sequence). V was clipped by 5 bases and J by 1 base, with 11 bases between them. DNA of the CDR3: TGTGCCAGCAGTCAAAACGGGAGGAACACTGAAGCTTTCTTT. Translation gives CASSQNGRNTEAFF.

The chain recombines TRBV10-1 with TRBJ1-5, with D possibly TRBD1 on 6 matching bases. Between the trimmed V and J ends, which lost 6 bases and 0 bases, there was a span of 21 bases. Germline V gene sequence: CDR1 WNHNN, CDR2 SYGVQD (reference sequence). The CDR3 sequence is 18 residues long. The CDR3 loop is CASRRTVRGSYSNQPQHF. For the CDR3, the DNA is TGCGCCAGCAGAAGGACAGTCCGGGGTAGTTATAGCAATCAGCCCCAGCATTTT.

This chain joins TRBV28 and TRBJ2-1, with 8 nucleotides matching TRBD2. V trimming: 9 bases; J trimming: 9 bases; junction bases outside the gene matches: 13. The CDR3 has 14 residues. Germline V gene data show CDR1 as MDHEN and CDR2 as SYDVKM. The CDR3 nucleotides read TGTGCCAGTCGTCACGGGACTAGATTTGGTGAGCAGTTCTTC. Translation gives CASRHGTRFGEQFF.

This clone came up once. The rearrangement joins TRBV6-1 to TRBJ2-1; 12 nucleotides line up with TRBD2. This CDR3 spans 20 amino acids. The germline gives CDR1 MNHNS, CDR2 SASEGT. The trim removed 0 bases at V and 0 bases at J, leaving 9 bases unmatched. In DNA form, the CDR3 reads TGTGCCAGCAGTGAAGCGCGGCTAGCGGGGGGGACGAGCTCCTACAATGAGCAGTTCTTC. This translates into CASSEARLAGGTSSYNEQFF.

The rearrangement uses TRBV30 and TRBJ2-3; D is uncertain. The CDR3 contains 15 residues. Germline values: CDR1 GTSNPN, CDR2 SVGIG (reference sequence). V was pared by 0 bases and J by 4 bases, with 14 bases between. CDR3 nucleotides: TGTGCCTGGAGTGTAAGCCTAACAGCCCCAGATACGCAGTATTTT. The encoded protein is CAWSVSLTAPDTQYF. Looking up the rest from reference TRBV30 and TRBJ2-3 gives the full variable domain: SQTIHQWPATLVQPVGSPLSLECTVEGTSNPNLYWYRQAAGRGLQLLFYSVGIGQISSEVPQNLSASRPQDRQFILSSKKLLLSDSGFYLCAWSVSLTAPDTQYFGPGTRLTVL.

The table lists this clone with a few counts. The genes are TRBV28 and TRBJ1-1; D ambiguous. The CDR3 has 13 amino acids. The germline V and J ends were trimmed by 6 bases and 4 bases, with 12 bases remaining between them. Germline V gives CDR1 MDHEN, CDR2 SYDVKM. CDR3 nucleotides: TGTGCCAGCAGACAGAGTTATCGCACTGAAGCTTTCTTT. Encoded protein: CASRQSYRTEAFF.

This chain connects TRBV5-1 to TRBJ2-7; 10 bases are shared with TRBD1. Germline V gives CDR1 SGHRS, CDR2 YFSETQ. The CDR3 contains 18 residues. The J segment lost 1 base and the V segment lost 4 bases, leaving 14 bases of the junction unmatched. The chain's CDR3 is CASSGAPGTGVGSYEQYF. In DNA form, the CDR3 reads TGCGCCAGCAGCGGGGCCCCGGGGACAGGGGTAGGGTCCTACGAGCAGTACTTC.

The chain combines TRBV25-1 with TRBJ1-1; D call uncertain. CDR1 and CDR2 from the germline V gene are MGHDK and SYGVNS. The CDR3 length is 12 residues. V was cut by 1 base and J by 5 bases, with 5 bases left in between. CDR3 residues: CASSEFGTEAFF. The CDR3 DNA follows: TGTGCCAGCAGTGAATTCGGTACTGAAGCTTTCTTT.

The chain recombines TRBV11-2 with TRBJ1-1; D call uncertain. V gave up 0 bases and J gave up 1 base, with 12 bases separating them. The CDR3 has 16 residues. Germline lookup yields CDR1 SGHAT and CDR2 FQNNGV. The CDR3: CASSLDTGVGNTEAFF. DNA for the CDR3: TGTGCCAGCAGCTTAGATACCGGAGTGGGGAACACTGAAGCTTTCTTT.

The chain joins TRBV2 to TRBJ1-5; TRBD1 matches at 7 bases. The CDR3 runs 15 residues. CDR1 SNHLY and CDR2 FYNNEI come from the germline V gene. After removal of 8 bases from V and 9 bases from J, the junction contained 16 bases not matched to a gene. The CDR3 sequence: CASGGGQVGVSPQHF. DNA for the CDR3: TGTGCCAGCGGTGGTGGACAGGTTGGAGTTTCGCCCCAGCATTTT.

This clone came up a few times. The genes are TRBV25-1 and TRBJ2-3; 9 nucleotides agree with TRBD1. Germline trimming cut 0 bases from V and 6 bases from J; bases unmatched to any gene: 10. Germline values: CDR1 MGHDK, CDR2 SYGVNS. The CDR3 runs 17 residues. As DNA, the CDR3 is TGTGCCAGCAGTGAATATAGAGTACAGGGGGCGCGGGATACGCAGTATTTT. Translation gives CASSEYRVQGARDTQYF. Together with reference TRBV25-1 and TRBJ2-3, the CDR3 gives the full variable domain: EADIYQTPRYLVIGTGKKITLECSQTMGHDKMYWYQQDPGMELHLIHYSYGVNSTEKGDLSSESTVSRIRTEHFPLTLESARPSHTSQYLCASSEYRVQGARDTQYFGPGTRLTVL.

V is TRBV7-9 and J is TRBJ1-2; D might be TRBD1 (5 bases). The CDR3 loop spans 13 amino acids. Trimming removed 7 bases from V and 8 bases from J, with 17 bases in between. Germline values: CDR1 SEHNR, CDR2 FQNEAQ (reference sequence). The CDR3 bases are TGTGCCAGCATCCGACAAGGCAGGGTGGGCTACACCTTC. The encoded protein is CASIRQGRVGYTF.

The chain couples TRBV27 to TRBJ2-3; 10 nucleotides agree with TRBD2. The V and J ends lost 5 bases and 5 bases, in that order; junction bases with no gene match: 13. This CDR3 has 17 amino acids. The germline CDR1 and CDR2 sequences are MNHEY and SMNVEV (reference sequence). DNA of the CDR3: TGTGCCAGCAGTCCCATATCGCTAGCGGGGGTAGGAGATACGCAGTATTTT. Encoded protein: CASSPISLAGVGDTQYF.

V is TRBV28 and J is TRBJ1-2, with TRBD1 matching 12 bases. Germline assignment: CDR1 MDHEN and CDR2 SYDVKM. This CDR3 region has 16 residues. V shed 5 bases and J 4 bases; nucleotides not matched to a gene: 8. CDR3 amino acids: CASSTTGTGGSYGYTF. The DNA of the CDR3 is TGTGCCAGCAGTACCACCGGGACAGGGGGCTCCTATGGCTACACCTTC.

The chain has TRBV28 and TRBJ1-3; a possible D gene is TRBD1 (6 bases). V lost 6 bases and J lost 0, with 12 bases in between. The CDR3 is made up of 15 amino acids. CDR1 is MDHEN and CDR2 is SYDVKM in the germline V gene. As DNA, the CDR3 is TGTGCCAGCAGCCTCACAGGGACCTCTGGAAACACCATATATTTT. Amino acids: CASSLTGTSGNTIYF.

J is TRBJ2-7 and V is TRBV7-9, with D maybe TRBD1 (5 bases). The CDR3 runs 14 residues. Trimming stripped 3 bases from V and 2 bases from J, with 11 bases between. Germline lookup yields CDR1 SEHNR and CDR2 FQNEAQ (reference sequence). The CDR3 region is CASSFLTAPYEQYF. The CDR3 DNA reads TGTGCCAGCAGCTTCCTGACAGCCCCCTACGAGCAGTACTTC. The full variable domain, with the rest looked up from reference TRBV7-9 and TRBJ2-7, is DTGVSQNPRHKITKRGQNVTFRCDPISEHNRLYWYRQTLGQGPEFLTYFQNEAQLEKSRLLSDRFSAERPKGSFSTLEIQRTEQGDSAMYLCASSFLTAPYEQYFGPGTRLTVT.

Only a few counts were recorded for this clone. The J gene is TRBJ1-2, the V gene TRBV6-4, with D hard to call. The germline V gene has CDR1 MRHNA and CDR2 SNTAGT. The CDR3 has 14 residues. V was cut by 4 bases and J by 4 bases, with 13 bases left in between. CDR3 sequence reads: CASSAQRGSYGYTF. CDR3 in DNA: TGTGCCAGCAGTGCCCAACGTGGCAGCTATGGCTACACCTTC.

This clone was observed a single time. The chain uses TRBV7-9 and TRBJ2-3, with 14 bases matching TRBD2. Germline values: CDR1 SEHNR, CDR2 FQNEAQ (reference sequence). The CDR3 length is 16 residues. The J segment lost 4 bases and the V segment lost 5 bases, leaving 5 bases of the junction unmatched. CDR3 sequence (DNA): TGTGCCAGCAGCCGCGGACTAGCGGGGGGTGCAGATACGCAGTATTTT. This gives the protein CASSRGLAGGADTQYF. Based on the CDR3 plus reference TRBV7-9 and TRBJ2-3, the full variable domain is DTGVSQNPRHKITKRGQNVTFRCDPISEHNRLYWYRQTLGQGPEFLTYFQNEAQLEKSRLLSDRFSAERPKGSFSTLEIQRTEQGDSAMYLCASSRGLAGGADTQYFGPGTRLTVL.

The chain carries TRBV7-2 and TRBJ1-3; D might be TRBD1 (6 bases). Germline V lookup: CDR1 SGHTA, CDR2 FQGNSA. CDR3 length: 16 amino acids. The ends were cut back, 0 bases at V and 4 bases at J, with 13 bases in the middle. The CDR3 spells CASSLALAGQGNTIYF. CDR3 coding DNA: TGTGCCAGCAGCTTAGCGCTAGCGGGACAAGGAAACACCATATATTTT.

The chain joins TRBV7-8 to TRBJ2-5; D is possibly TRBD2 (5 bases). The CDR3 has 14 amino acids. Germline V CDR1 and CDR2: SGHVS, FQNEAQ. V lost 5 bases and J lost 5, with 15 bases in between. CDR3: CASSPVGVAETQYF. CDR3 sequence (DNA): TGTGCCAGCAGCCCCGTCGGGGTAGCTGAGACCCAGTACTTC.